One sample yielded the 5 T cell receptor beta chains listed below, sequenced in a study of blood T cell repertoires in COVID-19. TCRdb keeps only in-frame clones here, not all; method: immunoSEQ multiplex PCR. Here the sample spans 210,000 or so clones, 70% to 85% being singletons. Source material: peripheral blood. The source of these receptors is a man over 45 who had recovered from COVID-19.

This clone has a single count. The V call is TRBV5-6, the J call TRBJ2-3; 13 bases match TRBD2. The CDR3 is 14 residues long. Looked up from germline, CDR1 is SGHDT and CDR2 is YYEEEE. V lost 4 bases to trimming and J lost 6 bases; unmatched junction nucleotides: 2. CDR3 residues: CASSGLAGEDTQYF. The CDR3, as DNA: TGTGCCAGCAGCGGACTAGCGGGAGAGGATACGCAGTATTTT.

The chain links TRBV19 to TRBJ2-1; 10 bases line up with TRBD2. The V gene's germline CDR1 is LNHDA and CDR2 SQIVND (reference sequence). V lost 3 bases and J lost 1; bases outside the gene matches: 6. The CDR3 sequence is 17 residues long. CDR3 residues: CASSIPSGSSSYNEQFF. The CDR3 DNA sequence: TGTGCCAGTAGTATCCCTAGCGGGAGTTCGTCCTACAATGAGCAGTTCTTC.

The genes are TRBV19 and TRBJ1-5; D possibly corresponds to TRBD1 (6 bases). The CDR3 contains 13 residues. Germline-derived CDR1 and CDR2 are LNHDA and SQIVND (reference sequence). Trimming pared 6 bases from V and 9 bases from J, leaving 15 bases between. The CDR3 coding sequence is TGTGCCAGTAGACTCCAGGGGATGGGGCCCCAGCATTTT. This gives the protein CASRLQGMGPQHF.

This clone has just one count. The chain employs TRBV7-2 and TRBJ1-6, with D uncertain. The CDR3 extends over 15 amino acids. Germline V gives CDR1 SGHTA, CDR2 FQGNSA. Trimming left V 0 bases short and J 8 bases short, with 11 bases between. CDR3 in DNA: TGTGCCAGCAGCTTAGCTGGGAGTTCGCATTCACCCCTCCACTTT. Translation: CASSLAGSSHSPLHF. The entire variable domain, with the rest obtained from reference TRBV7-2 and TRBJ1-6, is as follows: GAGVSQSPSNKVTEKGKDVELRCDPISGHTALYWYRQSLGQGLEFLIYFQGNSAPDKSGLPSDRFSAERTGGSVSTLTIQRTQQEDSAVYLCASSLAGSSHSPLHFGNGTRLTVT.

The J gene is TRBJ2-4, the V gene TRBV7-2; D remains ambiguous. Per germline, CDR1 SGHTA and CDR2 FQGNSA. This CDR3 has 14 residues. Between the trimmed V and J ends, which lost 0 bases and 12 bases, there was a span of 15 bases. The CDR3 here is CASSLAWVAQDQYF. CDR3 sequence (DNA): TGTGCCAGCAGCTTAGCGTGGGTAGCCCAAGATCAGTACTTC.